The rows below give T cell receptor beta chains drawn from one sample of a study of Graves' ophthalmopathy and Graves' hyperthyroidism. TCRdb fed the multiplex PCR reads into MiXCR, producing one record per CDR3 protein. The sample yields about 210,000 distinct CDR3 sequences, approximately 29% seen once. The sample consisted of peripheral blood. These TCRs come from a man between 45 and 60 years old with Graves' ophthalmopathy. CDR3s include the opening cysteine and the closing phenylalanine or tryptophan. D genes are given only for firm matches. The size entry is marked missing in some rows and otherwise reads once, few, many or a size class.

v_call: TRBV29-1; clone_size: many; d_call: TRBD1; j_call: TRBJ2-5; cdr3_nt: TGCAGCGTTGCCGAGGGGACAGGGTCACAAGAGACCCAGTACTTC; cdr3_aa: CSVAEGTGSQETQYF
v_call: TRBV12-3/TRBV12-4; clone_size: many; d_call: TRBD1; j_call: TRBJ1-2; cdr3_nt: TGTGCCAGCAGAGGGACAGGTATACACAACTATGGCTACACCTTC; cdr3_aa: CASRGTGIHNYGYTF
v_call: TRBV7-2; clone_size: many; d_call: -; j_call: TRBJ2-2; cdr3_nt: TGTGCCAGCAGCTTTCGCACGGACACCGGGGAGCTGTTTTTT; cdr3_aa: CASSFRTDTGELFF
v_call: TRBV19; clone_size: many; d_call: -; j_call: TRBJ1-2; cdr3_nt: TGTGCCAGTAGTATGACCCAGGGAGGTAATGGCTACACCTTC; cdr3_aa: CASSMTQGGNGYTF
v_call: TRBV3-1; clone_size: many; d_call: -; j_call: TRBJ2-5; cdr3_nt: TGTGCCAGCAGCCAAGAAGGGCAAATTGAGACCCAGTACTTC; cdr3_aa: CASSQEGQIETQYF
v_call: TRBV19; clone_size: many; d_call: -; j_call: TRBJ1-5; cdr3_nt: TGTGCCAGTAGCCTTGACGGTCCATACGGCAATCAGCCCCAGCATTTT; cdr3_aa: CASSLDGPYGNQPQHF
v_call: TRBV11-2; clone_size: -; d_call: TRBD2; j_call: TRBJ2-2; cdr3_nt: TGTGCCAGCAGCTTTAGACTAGCGGGAAGTCGGACCGGGGAGCTGTTTTTT; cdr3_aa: CASSFRLAGSRTGELFF
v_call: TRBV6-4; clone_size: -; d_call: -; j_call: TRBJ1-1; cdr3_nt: TGTGCCAGCAGTGAAAACTGGGCAGCTACTGAAGCTTTCTTT; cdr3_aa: CASSENWAATEAFF
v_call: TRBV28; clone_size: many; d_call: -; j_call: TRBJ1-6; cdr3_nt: TGTGCCAGCAGAGGGGAACTGAGGAATTCACCCCTCCACTTT; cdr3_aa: CASRGELRNSPLHF
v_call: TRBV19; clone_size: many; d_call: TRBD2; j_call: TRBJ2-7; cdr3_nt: TGTGCCAGTAGCCCGTTCGGGCTAGCGGGACCCTACGAGCAGTACTTC; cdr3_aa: CASSPFGLAGPYEQYF
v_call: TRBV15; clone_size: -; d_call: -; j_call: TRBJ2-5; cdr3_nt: TGTGCCACCAGCAGATCAGGACTGCTGGTGGGAGAGACCCAGTACTTC; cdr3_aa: CATSRSGLLVGETQYF
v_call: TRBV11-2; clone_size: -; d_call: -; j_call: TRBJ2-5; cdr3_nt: TGTGCCAGCAGCTTAGGAGGGCTAGCAGGCCCTAAAGAGACCCAGTACTTC; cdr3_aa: CASSLGGLAGPKETQYF
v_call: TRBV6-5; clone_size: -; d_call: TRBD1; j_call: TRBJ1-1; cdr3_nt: TGTGCCAGCAGTTCTGGGACAGGTTGGACTGAAGCTTTCTTT; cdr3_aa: CASSSGTGWTEAFF
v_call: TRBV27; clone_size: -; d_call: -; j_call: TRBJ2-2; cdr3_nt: TGTGCCAGCAGTTTATCTTGGAACACCGGGGAGCTGTTTTTT; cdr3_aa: CASSLSWNTGELFF
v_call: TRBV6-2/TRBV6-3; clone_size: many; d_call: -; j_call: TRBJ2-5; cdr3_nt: TGTGCCAGCGGCCGGGACATGATAGAGACCCAGTACTTC; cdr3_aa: CASGRDMIETQYF
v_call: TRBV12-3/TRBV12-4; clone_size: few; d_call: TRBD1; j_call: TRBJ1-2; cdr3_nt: TGTGCCAGCAATCCGGGACAGGGGGCTTATGGCTACACCTTC; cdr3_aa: CASNPGQGAYGYTF
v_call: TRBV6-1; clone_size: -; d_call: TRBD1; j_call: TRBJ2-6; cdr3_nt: TGTGCCAGCAGTGAGACAGGGGGCGCTGGGGCCAACGTCCTGACTTTC; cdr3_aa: CASSETGGAGANVLTF
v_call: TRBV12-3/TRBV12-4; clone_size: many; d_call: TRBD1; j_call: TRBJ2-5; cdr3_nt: TGTGCCAGCAGTTTAATACAGGGGGAAGAGACCCAGTACTTC; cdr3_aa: CASSLIQGEETQYF
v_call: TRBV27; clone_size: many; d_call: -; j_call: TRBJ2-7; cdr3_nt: TGTGCCAGCAGTTTCTTCGCAGGGGCCTACGAGCAGTACTTC; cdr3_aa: CASSFFAGAYEQYF
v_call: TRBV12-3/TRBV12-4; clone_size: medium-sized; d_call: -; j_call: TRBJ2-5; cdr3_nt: TGTGCCAGCAGGGGACGGGGCCTACTAACAGAGACCCAGTACTTC; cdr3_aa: CASRGRGLLTETQYF